This T cell receptor (beta chain) was identified in a study of T cells in localized non-small cell lung cancer. Study results and caveats: There were a median around 57 of the top 100 tumor clones appearing in adjacent lung. The study sequenced only one region of the tumor. As a result, intratumor heterogeneity could not be excluded and remains possible. In uninvolved adjacent lung, T cell clonality reached its highest value, exceeding tumor.

This CDR3 is built from 13 residues. In germline, CDR1 is MRHNA, CDR2 SNTAGT. V lost 6 bases and J 4 bases, leaving 12 bases between the germline ends. This clone was seen just once. The antigen remains unidentified. Sequencing was performed with immunoSEQ multiplex PCR; in TCRdb, only in-frame clones are kept and a portion is missing. The sample holds approximately 140,000 clones, 80% to 90% seen once. The clonotype was recovered from a female donor older than 55 with stage I lung adenocarcinoma. J is TRBJ2-5 and V is TRBV6-4; unclear D gene. The material was peripheral blood, obtained before any cancer treatment. In DNA, the CDR3 is TGTGCCAGCAGCCGCGAGATCGGAGAGACCCAGTACTTC. Translated: CASSREIGETQYF.